What follows is one T cell receptor beta chain and its context. Its antigen is still unknown. The V end was cut by 4 bases, the J end by 8 bases, with 9 bases between. The CDR3 has 11 amino acids. CDR1 and CDR2 from the germline V gene are DFQATT and SNEGSKA (reference sequence). The source of the sample is a study of cytotoxic CD8 clonotypes in ibrutinib-treated CLL. Study conclusions and caveats: Starting clonality was above that of age-matched healthy donors and tracked circulating CD8+ T-cell counts. There were few public clonotypes, and on treatment they contracted or stayed stable.

The assay was immunoSEQ multiplex PCR, and TCRdb's table has in-frame clones only and misses some. The sample gives roughly 47,000 clones, more than 45% of which show up once; about 30% is in the top ten. The authors obtained roughly 2.2 micrograms of genomic DNA from cryopreserved PBMCs for TCR beta libraries. The sample consisted of PBMCs, taken after 12 months of ibrutinib treatment. The genes are TRBV20-1 and TRBJ2-1, with D possibly matching TRBD2 (5 bases). This receptor was obtained from a human donor with chronic lymphocytic leukemia. The CDR3 spells CSAKPSYEQFF. The CDR3 DNA sequence: TGCAGTGCTAAGCCTAGCTATGAGCAGTTCTTC.